This T cell receptor (beta chain) was retrieved from a study of shared clonotypes between healthy human individuals. Method: immunoSEQ multiplex PCR; TCRdb's copy keeps in-frame clones and lacks some. This sample yields around 2.5 million clones, of which approximately 94% are seen a single time; 0.36% belongs to the top ten. This CDR3 has 17 amino acids. V lost 11 bases to trimming and J lost 0 bases, with 23 bases between them. Per germline, CDR1 MDHEN and CDR2 SYDVKM. The chain has TRBV28 and TRBJ1-5; D call uncertain. The specimen was naive CD4+ T cells from PBMCs. As for subset: CD45RA+ positively selected. This clonotype was obtained from a man between 18 and 29 years old in good health. Some clones in this sample may be carry-over from other donors' samples. The CDR3 protein is CASFSGLYENSNQPQHF. DNA for the CDR3: TGTGCCTCCTTCTCGGGGTTGTACGAAAATAGCAATCAGCCCCAGCATTTT.